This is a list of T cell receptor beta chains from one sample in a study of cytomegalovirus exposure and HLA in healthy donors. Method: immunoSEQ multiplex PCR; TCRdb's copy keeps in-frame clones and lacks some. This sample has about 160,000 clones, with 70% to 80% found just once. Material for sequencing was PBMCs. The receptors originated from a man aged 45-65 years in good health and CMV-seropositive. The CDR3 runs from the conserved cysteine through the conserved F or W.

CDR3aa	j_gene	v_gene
CASSQAGTGGTDTQYF	TRBJ2-3	TRBV5-4
CSVATQGEKLFF	TRBJ1-4	TRBV29-1
CASSLGLAGEVYTQYF	TRBJ2-3	TRBV5-4
CASSVEGWGGTEAFF	TRBJ1-1	TRBV9
CASSLAPRGVDTQYF	TRBJ2-3	TRBV7-6
CASSRDRNTYEQYF	TRBJ2-7	TRBV7-2
CASSFARSGQPQHF	TRBJ1-5	TRBV18
CASSPARTSGSYEQYF	TRBJ2-7	TRBV19
CASGLTDGTTDDSYNEQFF	TRBJ2-1	TRBV12-5
CASSEKDTGTAYEQYF	TRBJ2-7	TRBV6-1
CASSPRPGQGALEQYF	TRBJ2-7	TRBV4-2
CASSGDRRNEQFF	TRBJ2-1	TRBV9
CASSELAGGEQYF	TRBJ2-7	TRBV2